This T cell receptor beta chain originates from a study of naive and memory T cell subsets. General study points: Clonotypes here are unpaired alpha or beta chain sequences. Gini index rose across naive, CM, EM and EMRA in CD4 and CD8. Especially in CD8 cells, naive repertoires contained a few larger clonotypes, possibly CD45RA-re-expressing memory cells.

After CD4 positive bead selection, the CD4-negative fraction gave CD8 T cells. Two oligonucleotides, mixed equimolar, formed the beta constant-region primer covering TRBC1 and TRBC2. Nested alpha and beta constant-region primers with the SP2 primer drove four PCR rounds on ligated cDNA. Via MiXCR, TCRdb re-called the UMI-ligation and nested PCR reads, giving one row per CDR3 protein. The table includes about 150,000 distinct CDR3 sequences, 22% detected once. CDR3 length: 16 amino acids. Germline values: CDR1 DFQATT, CDR2 SNEGSKA (reference sequence). Trimming stripped 0 bases from V and 4 bases from J, with 16 bases between. Comment on this clonotype: Its antigen is not identified.

The sequenced sample was naive CD4+ T cells from blood. The gene calls are TRBV20-1 and TRBJ1-5; possible D gene TRBD1, 6 bases. The sequence was obtained from a human donor in good health. CDR3 sequence: CSARDVRQAPNQPQHF. CDR3 DNA sequence: TGCAGTGCTAGAGATGTCAGACAGGCCCCAAATCAGCCCCAGCATTTT.